This TCR beta chain was captured in a study of early T cells in non-severe SARS-CoV-2 infection. This clonotype was observed at least ten times. The germline V gene has CDR1 MNHEY and CDR2 SVGAGI. The CDR3 sequence is 13 residues long. The V end was cut by 6 bases, the J end by 1 base, with 9 bases between. As part of library construction, unique molecular identifiers were attached to individual cDNA molecules. In TCRdb, the 5' RACE reads were re-called with MiXCR into one record per CDR3 protein. The table shows some 30,000 distinct CDR3 sequences, with 5.5% to 8% occurring only once. This sequence joins TRBV6-5 and TRBJ1-1; a weak D match, TRBD1 (6 bases). The receptor comes from an adult who was a healthcare worker with PCR-confirmed SARS-CoV-2 infection or an uninfected control (not recorded which). The source material was whole blood. CDR3 sequence (DNA): TGTGCCAGCAGGTCGGGACAGAACACTGAAGCTTTCTTT. Translation gives CASRSGQNTEAFF.